This TCR beta chain was documented in a study of PD-1 blockade in classical Hodgkin lymphoma. This clone was counted a single time. Its specificity is not known. V lost 4 bases, J lost 4 bases, and 2 bases stayed unmatched. The CDR3 extends over 14 amino acids. Germline CDR1 is MGHDK and CDR2 is SYGVNS. Relapse after autologous stem cell transplantation occurred in every patient, and brentuximab vedotin exposure varied. Method: immunoSEQ multiplex PCR; TCRdb's copy keeps in-frame clones and lacks some. The sample gives roughly 150,000 clones, about four fifths of which show up once; roughly a tenth is in the top ten. Findings of the study overall: TCR diversity in CD4+, not CD8+, cells rose significantly by C4D1. In newly diagnosed patients, baseline TCR diversity was reportedly below that of healthy donors.

This clonotype was sampled from a human donor with classical Hodgkin lymphoma. This specimen consisted of peripheral blood mononuclear cells (PBMCs), obtained before the second cycle of nivolumab. The genes are TRBV25-1 and TRBJ2-1; TRBD2 agrees at 9 bases. In nucleotides, the CDR3 is TGTGCCAGCAGTGTAGCGGGAGCATACAATGAGCAGTTCTTC. This gives the protein CASSVAGAYNEQFF. The full variable domain, its missing parts supplied by reference TRBV25-1 and TRBJ2-1, is EADIYQTPRYLVIGTGKKITLECSQTMGHDKMYWYQQDPGMELHLIHYSYGVNSTEKGDLSSESTVSRIRTEHFPLTLESARPSHTSQYLCASSVAGAYNEQFFGPGTRLTVL.